This entry is about one T cell receptor (beta chain). Antigen unknown. This sample stems from a study of somatic mutations in cytotoxic T cells in rheumatoid arthritis. Overall study: In some cases, T-cell populations stained with V beta antibodies were flow-sorted at nearly 100% purity, and these included V beta1+ cells sequenced for TCRB.

Sequencing used immunoSEQ multiplex PCR; TCRdb keeps in-frame clones, though not all of them. The data contain 19,000 or so clones, about nine tenths of them singletons. Healthy-control blood donors had a median age of 56 years (range 21-70) and were around 56% female. Study-wide results and limits: The clonality of CD8+ T cells was not significantly different between rheumatoid arthritis patients and age-matched healthy controls.

The sample consisted of CD8+ T cells sorted from blood. The sequence was collected from a man aged 35-49 years in good health.

CDR3 sequence (DNA): TGTGCCAGCGTACACCGCTCTGGAAACACCATATATTTT. This codes for CASVHRSGNTIYF. The genes are TRBV28 and TRBJ1-3; D ambiguous. Germline V gives CDR1 MDHEN, CDR2 SYDVKM. Between the trimmed V and J ends, which lost 8 bases and 0 bases, there was a span of 8 bases. The CDR3 runs 13 residues.